The rows below give T cell receptor beta chains drawn from one sample of a study of neurological immune-mediated disorders. From the 5' RACE reads, TCRdb called clonotypes with MiXCR, one entry per CDR3 protein. Of under 85,000 distinct CDR3 sequences in the sample, approximately 10% were seen once. The sequenced material came from PBMCs. These receptors originate from a man aged 40-55 years in good health. The CDR3 runs from the conserved cysteine through the conserved F or W. A D gene is named only where the DNA matches it firmly. Not every row has a clone size; where given, it reads once, few, many or a size class.

J | size | D | V | CDR3 | DNA
TRBJ1-1 | few | . | TRBV29-1 | CSAKDGANTEAFF | TGCAGCGCAAAGGACGGGGCGAACACTGAAGCTTTCTTT
TRBJ2-2 | . | . | TRBV11-3 | CASSYTGLDRAGELFF | TGTGCCAGCAGCTATACAGGGCTTGATCGGGCCGGGGAGCTGTTTTTT
TRBJ1-4 | many | . | TRBV5-1 | CASSLETGWGNEKLFF | TGCGCCAGCAGCTTGGAGACAGGTTGGGGAAATGAAAAACTGTTTTTT
TRBJ1-1 | many | TRBD1 | TRBV10-3 | CAIRQGNTEAFF | TGTGCCATCCGACAGGGGAACACTGAAGCTTTCTTT
TRBJ2-7 | many | TRBD2 | TRBV5-1 | CASSVTGTNAYEQYF | TGCGCCAGCAGCGTAACCGGGACTAACGCCTACGAGCAGTACTTC
TRBJ1-1 | many | . | TRBV18 | CASSVQQGNTEAFF | TGTGCCAGCTCAGTACAACAGGGGAACACTGAAGCTTTCTTT
TRBJ2-1 | . | TRBD1 | TRBV5-1 | CASSLAWTGEQNEQFF | TGCGCCAGCAGCTTGGCCTGGACAGGGGAGCAGAATGAGCAGTTCTTC
TRBJ2-7 | few | TRBD2 | TRBV5-1 | CASSLAGGGEPYEQYF | TGCGCCAGCAGCTTGGCCGGCGGGGGGGAGCCCTACGAGCAGTACTTC
TRBJ1-1 | . | . | TRBV5-1 | CVSSLGGGQPTEAFF | TGCGTCAGTAGCCTGGGGGGCGGGCAGCCCACTGAAGCTTTCTTT
TRBJ2-3 | few | TRBD2 | TRBV28 | CASSSGTTLARDTQYF | TGTGCCAGCAGCTCCGGGACTACCCTCGCGAGGGATACGCAGTATTTT
TRBJ2-1 | many | TRBD2 | TRBV5-1 | CASSPGLAGINEQFF | TGCGCCAGCAGCCCGGGACTAGCGGGAATCAATGAGCAGTTCTTC
TRBJ2-5 | few | . | TRBV7-2 | CASSLIHWETQYF | TGTGCCAGCAGCTTAATACATTGGGAGACCCAGTACTTC
TRBJ2-3 | many | . | TRBV5-1 | CASSLQFTDTQYF | TGCGCCAGCAGCTTGCAGTTCACAGATACGCAGTATTTT
TRBJ2-7 | many | TRBD2 | TRBV20-1 | CSFEEASGRAQSSYEQYF | TGCAGTTTCGAGGAGGCTAGCGGGAGGGCCCAGTCCTCCTACGAGCAGTACTTC
TRBJ2-2 | many | . | TRBV20-1 | CSARFRAGELFF | TGCAGTGCTCGTTTTCGGGCCGGGGAGCTGTTTTTT
TRBJ2-7 | many | TRBD1 | TRBV18 | CASSLDRGDEQYF | TGTGCCAGCTCATTGGACAGGGGGGACGAGCAGTACTTC
TRBJ2-3 | few | TRBD2 | TRBV7-8 | CASSFTSGGSDTQYF | TGTGCCAGCAGCTTTACTAGCGGGGGATCAGATACGCAGTATTTT
TRBJ2-3 | many | TRBD2 | TRBV5-1 | CASSPPGTSGGDTQYF | TGCGCCAGCAGCCCCCCGGGGACTAGCGGGGGAGATACGCAGTATTTT
TRBJ2-1 | many | . | TRBV5-1 | CASSRRAGLAFF | TGCGCCAGCAGCCGACGGGCAGGGTTGGCGTTCTTC
TRBJ2-7 | many | . | TRBV5-5 | CASSPVTKKYEQYF | TGTGCCAGCAGCCCCGTCACGAAAAAGTACGAGCAGTACTTC
TRBJ1-1 | many | . | TRBV5-1 | CASSLDSAVANTEAFF | TGCGCCAGCAGCTTGGATTCGGCAGTGGCGAACACTGAAGCTTTCTTT
TRBJ2-2 | many | TRBD2 | TRBV10-3 | CAIGRSGRETGELFF | TGTGCCATCGGACGAAGCGGGAGGGAAACCGGGGAGCTGTTTTTT
TRBJ2-3 | many | . | TRBV12-3/TRBV12-4 | CASSPQVSTDTQYF | TGTGCCAGCAGTCCTCAGGTCAGCACAGATACGCAGTATTTT
TRBJ1-1 | many | . | TRBV3-1 | CASSQDRAGAFF | TGTGCCAGCAGCCAAGATCGGGCCGGGGCTTTCTTT
TRBJ2-5 | many | TRBD2 | TRBV20-1 | CSALAGSLETQYF | TGCAGTGCTTTAGCGGGGAGTTTGGAGACCCAGTACTTC
TRBJ1-3 | few | . | TRBV12-3/TRBV12-4 | CASSLARASGNTIYF | TGTGCCAGCAGTTTAGCAAGGGCCTCTGGAAACACCATATATTTT
TRBJ2-1 | many | . | TRBV5-6 | CASSTTLSYNEQFF | TGTGCCAGCAGCACGACACTCTCCTACAATGAGCAGTTCTTC
TRBJ1-2 | many | . | TRBV20-1 | CSAYSLRGYTF | TGCAGTGCTTATAGCCTCCGGGGCTACACCTTC
TRBJ2-3 | many | TRBD2 | TRBV6-5 | CASSYQALAGDTQYF | TGTGCCAGCAGTTACCAAGCACTAGCGGGGGATACGCAGTATTTT
TRBJ1-2 | many | . | TRBV5-1 | CASSLATGQGYTF | TGCGCCAGCAGCTTGGCCACTGGACAGGGCTACACCTTC
TRBJ1-6 | few | . | TRBV27 | CASSPRQAQPLHF | TGTGCCAGCAGTCCGCGACAGGCCCAGCCCCTCCACTTT
TRBJ2-5 | many | . | TRBV29-1 | CSVEGDIKETQYF | TGCAGCGTTGAAGGGGACATAAAAGAGACCCAGTACTTC
TRBJ2-3 | many | . | TRBV9 | CASSARDTQYF | TGTGCCAGCAGCGCCAGAGATACGCAGTATTTT
TRBJ1-4 | many | . | TRBV12-3/TRBV12-4 | CASSHREGGEKLFF | TGTGCCAGCTCCCATCGGGAGGGAGGAGAAAAACTGTTTTTT
TRBJ1-1 | many | . | TRBV10-3 | CAAKTGWDTEAFF | TGTGCCGCGAAAACAGGGTGGGACACTGAAGCTTTCTTT
TRBJ1-2 | many | TRBD1 | TRBV20-1 | CSARAPNSDREDYGYTF | TGCAGTGCTAGAGCGCCCAACTCGGACAGGGAGGACTATGGCTACACCTTC
TRBJ2-2 | many | . | TRBV10-3 | CAISEVRGELFF | TGTGCCATCAGTGAGGTCCGTGGGGAGCTGTTTTTT
TRBJ2-5 | many | TRBD2 | TRBV15 | CATSRPGGGETQYF | TGTGCCACCAGCAGACCCGGGGGGGGGGAGACCCAGTACTTC
TRBJ1-1 | many | . | TRBV11-2 | CASSLNPGEGDNTEAFF | TGTGCCAGCAGCCTAAACCCAGGGGAGGGGGATAACACTGAAGCTTTCTTT
TRBJ2-4 | . | TRBD2 | TRBV20-1 | CSAGPPGRDKNIQYF | TGCAGTGCTGGCCCCCCCGGGAGGGATAAAAACATTCAGTACTTC
TRBJ1-1 | many | . | TRBV7-9 | CASSLARVGLTEAFF | TGTGCCAGCAGCTTAGCCAGGGTGGGACTCACTGAAGCTTTCTTT
TRBJ2-2 | . | . | TRBV20-1 | CSARDQSFVELFF | TGCAGTGCTAGAGATCAAAGTTTTGTGGAGCTGTTTTTT
TRBJ2-7 | many | . | TRBV7-2 | CASSASAGSYEQYF | TGTGCCAGCAGCGCTTCCGCCGGGTCCTACGAGCAGTACTTC
TRBJ2-7 | many | TRBD2 | TRBV28 | CASSSSSLADLGEQYF | TGTGCCAGCAGTTCCTCCTCACTAGCGGACCTCGGGGAGCAGTACTTC
TRBJ2-7 | many | . | TRBV7-9 | CASSPLKSGSSYEQYF | TGTGCCAGCAGCCCTCTTAAGAGCGGCAGTTCCTACGAGCAGTACTTC
TRBJ2-7 | many | . | TRBV2 | CASSVYEQYF | TGTGCCAGCAGTGTATACGAGCAGTACTTC
TRBJ1-2 | many | TRBD1 | TRBV7-3 | CASSPGQGGNYGYTF | TGTGCCAGCAGCCCCGGACAGGGGGGTAACTATGGCTACACCTTC
TRBJ2-5 | many | . | TRBV6-5 | CASSYGGGVLGETQYF | TGTGCCAGCAGTTACGGCGGAGGGGTTCTAGGGGAGACCCAGTACTTC
TRBJ1-1 | many | . | TRBV5-1 | CASSSLKGGEAFF | TGCGCCAGCAGCTCGTTAAAGGGAGGTGAAGCTTTCTTT
TRBJ2-2 | many | . | TRBV5-1 | CASSRDAYTGELFF | TGCGCCAGCAGCCGAGACGCCTACACCGGGGAGCTGTTTTTT
TRBJ1-5 | many | . | TRBV6-6 | CASSYSSQGTQPQHF | TGTGCCAGCAGTTACTCGAGTCAGGGTACTCAGCCCCAGCATTTT
TRBJ1-1 | . | . | TRBV7-6 | CASSPHSGTAYTEAFF | TGTGCCAGCAGCCCACACTCCGGGACGGCTTATACTGAAGCTTTCTTT
TRBJ2-2 | many | TRBD2 | TRBV7-2 | CASSSLIAGGQAANTGELFF | TGTGCCAGCAGCTCCCTAATAGCGGGGGGCCAGGCCGCGAACACCGGGGAGCTGTTTTTT
TRBJ2-3 | many | TRBD1 | TRBV7-9 | CASSGTGKTPTTDTQYF | TGTGCCAGCAGCGGGACAGGGAAAACACCCACCACAGATACGCAGTATTTT
TRBJ2-1 | once | . | TRBV3-1 | CLSTTLNEQFF | TGTCTCAGCACGACGCTCAATGAGCAGTTCTTC
TRBJ2-1 | many | . | TRBV11-2 | CASSLVDYYNEQFF | TGTGCCAGCAGCTTAGTCGACTACTACAATGAGCAGTTCTTC
TRBJ1-5 | many | . | TRBV14 | CASSQRGYNQPQHF | TGTGCCAGCAGCCAGAGAGGGTACAATCAGCCCCAGCATTTT
TRBJ2-7 | many | . | TRBV10-3 | CAISSSLDYEQYF | TGTGCCATCAGCTCGTCCCTGGACTACGAGCAGTACTTC